This entry features one T cell receptor (beta chain) sequence. Germline V lookup: CDR1 MGHRA, CDR2 YSYEKL. The CDR3 contains 17 residues. Trimming took 1 base from V and 7 from J, leaving 20 bases between them. These data are taken from a study of blood T cell repertoires in COVID-19. Original handling: Reference gene primers were amplified, and this amplification served to estimate nucleated cell counts. The method was immunoSEQ multiplex PCR; TCRdb's version includes in-frame clones alone and lacks a portion of them. V and J calls and clone size are those listed in that table; D and trimming were worked out from the DNA. The profile shows roughly 90,000 clones, approximately 83% of them singletons.

V usage is TRBV4-1 and J usage is TRBJ2-1, with a weak D call TRBD2 (7 bases). Sequenced input: peripheral blood. The receptor comes from a woman of 80 years or more with active or convalescent COVID-19. CDR3 loop: CASSQGLGGRGRNEQFF. DNA of the CDR3: TGCGCCAGCAGCCAAGGGTTAGGGGGGAGGGGCCGGAATGAGCAGTTCTTC.